These 19 T cell receptor beta chains were all obtained from the same sample, sequenced in a study of spatial heterogeneity in lung cancer. Time point in this sample: blood at routine non-recurrence follow-up after resection. Sequencing was performed on whole RNA extracted from tumor and nontumor lung tissue, or from frozen PBMC, and the material was left unsorted. Each CDR3 protein is one row after TCRdb ran MiXCR on the 5' RACE reads. The top ten hold 35% of the sample, which has about 52,000 distinct CDR3 sequences, more than 6.5% seen once. The sample was PBMCs, taken at follow-up. These TCRs come from a female donor with early-stage non-small cell lung cancer.

This clonotype was seen ten or more times. The gene calls are TRBV20-1 and TRBJ2-5, with D perhaps matching TRBD1 or TRBD2 (5 bases each). The CDR3 extends over 15 amino acids. Germline CDR1 reads DFQATT; CDR2 reads SNEGSKA (reference sequence). V dropped 0 bases and J dropped 0 bases, with 11 bases sitting between them. The CDR3 DNA is TGCAGTGCTAGAGATCCCGGGACCTACCAAGAGACCCAGTACTTC. Translating gives CSARDPGTYQETQYF.

This clonotype was seen more than once but under ten times. The chain uses TRBV6-5 and TRBJ1-1; TRBD1 is a possible D gene (6 bases). Germline values: CDR1 MNHEY, CDR2 SVGAGI. V lost 4 bases, J lost 5 bases, and 11 bases lay in between. The length of the CDR3 is 13 residues. CDR3 protein: CASSWDTETEAFF. CDR3 DNA: TGTGCCAGCAGTTGGGACACCGAAACTGAAGCTTTCTTT.

For this clonotype: The junction shows a germline mismatch at one end, possibly a read error. The chain couples TRBV7-9 to TRBJ2-3; D ambiguous. Germline loops: CDR1 SEHNR, CDR2 FQNEAQ (reference sequence). CDR3 length equals 14 residues. The CDR3 region is CVSSLSLGTDTQYF. CDR3 in DNA: TGTGTCAGCAGCTTGAGTTTGGGCACAGATACGCAGTATTTT. Filled out from reference TRBV7-9 and TRBJ2-3, the complete variable domain reads DTGVSQNPRHKITKRGQNVTFRCDPISEHNRLYWYRQTLGQGPEFLTYFQNEAQLEKSRLLSDRFSAERPKGSFSTLEIQRTEQGDSAMYLCVSSLSLGTDTQYFGPGTRLTVL.

This clonotype was observed many times. V gene TRBV29-1 combines with J gene TRBJ2-7, with 7 bases lining up with TRBD1. Looked up from germline, CDR1 is SQVTM and CDR2 is ANQGSEA. J gave up 0 bases and V 6 bases, and 8 bases lay outside the gene matches. This CDR3 has 14 residues. For the CDR3, the DNA is TGCAGCGTAGCGGACAGGTTCAGCTCCTACGAGCAGTACTTC. As protein: CSVADRFSSYEQYF.

The sample holds many counts of this clonotype. The gene calls are TRBV5-1 and TRBJ1-6; D is unresolved. Germline values: CDR1 SGHRS, CDR2 YFSETQ. CDR3 size: 13 residues. Trimming pared 0 bases from V and 6 bases from J, leaving 4 bases between. CDR3 protein: CASSLDPNSPLHF. The DNA for the CDR3 is TGCGCCAGCAGCTTGGATCCTAATTCACCCCTCCACTTT.

J is TRBJ2-2 and V is TRBV2; 9 nucleotides agree with TRBD1. The V gene end was trimmed by 7 bases and the J gene end by 7 bases; junction bases not matched to a gene: 4. Germline loops: CDR1 SNHLY, CDR2 FYNNEI. This CDR3 spans 13 amino acids. The CDR3 DNA reads as TGTGCCAGCACCCGACAGGGGGACGGGGAGCTGTTTTTT. The encoded protein is CASTRQGDGELFF.

This clonotype showed up many times. V and J are TRBV4-3 and TRBJ1-5; 8 bases match TRBD1. Trimming removed 0 bases from V and 0 bases from J; junction bases left unmatched: 7. The CDR3 extends over 18 amino acids. The germline V gene encodes CDR1 LGHNA and CDR2 YSLEER. DNA for the CDR3: TGCGCCAGCAGCCAAGAGGCAGGGGGCCTACTTAGCAATCAGCCCCAGCATTTT. Protein sequence: CASSQEAGGLLSNQPQHF.

This clonotype has ten or more counts. The chain combines TRBV27 with TRBJ2-1; D gene uncertain. Trimming took 4 bases from V and 3 from J, leaving 13 bases between them. Germline CDR1 is MNHEY and CDR2 is SMNVEV (reference sequence). The CDR3 extends over 15 amino acids. CDR3 sequence reads: CASSSEPRLYNEQFF. The CDR3 DNA reads as TGTGCCAGCAGTTCGGAACCTCGACTCTACAATGAGCAGTTCTTC.

This clonotype showed up many times. V and J are TRBV7-6 and TRBJ2-5, with unresolved D. V was clipped by 5 bases and J by 4 bases, with 11 bases between them. This CDR3 is built from 13 residues. The germline gives CDR1 SGHVS, CDR2 FNYEAQ. CDR3 loop: CASSRPVAETQYF. The DNA of the CDR3 is TGTGCCAGCAGCCGACCCGTAGCAGAGACCCAGTACTTC. Looking up the rest from reference TRBV7-6 and TRBJ2-5 gives the full variable domain: GAGVSQSPRYKVTKRGQDVALRCDPISGHVSLYWYRQALGQGPEFLTYFNYEAQQDKSGLPNDRFSAERPEGSISTLTIQRTEQRDSAMYRCASSRPVAETQYFGPGTRLLVL.

This clonotype has a handful of counts. This chain joins TRBV28 and TRBJ2-4; 9 bases line up with TRBD2. This CDR3 region has 15 residues. The germline CDR1 and CDR2 sequences are MDHEN and SYDVKM. Trimming at V came to 3 bases and at J to 6 bases, leaving 6 bases not matched to a gene. CDR3 loop: CASSFAGGRRNIQYF. DNA of the CDR3: TGTGCCAGCAGTTTTGCGGGGGGGCGGAGAAACATTCAGTACTTC.

Ten or more counts support this clonotype. V gene TRBV15 combines with J gene TRBJ1-1; 7 bases match TRBD1. V lost 3 bases and J lost 4; bases outside the gene matches: 8. The CDR3 covers 15 residues. Germline CDR1 is LNHNV and CDR2 is YYDKDF (reference sequence). CDR3 sequence reads: CATSRARTGLTEAFF. CDR3 sequence (DNA): TGTGCCACCAGCAGGGCTAGGACAGGTCTCACTGAAGCTTTCTTT.

This clonotype showed up many times. The rearrangement uses TRBV2 and TRBJ2-3, with 7 nucleotides matching TRBD2. The CDR3 spans 15 residues. The ends lost 4 bases at V and 1 base at J; junction bases unmatched: 5. Germline V gene lookup returns CDR1 SNHLY and CDR2 FYNNEI. The CDR3 region is CASSGASGGTDTQYF. As DNA, the CDR3 is TGTGCCAGCAGTGGCGCTAGCGGTGGCACAGATACGCAGTATTTT.

This clonotype appeared a few times. The CDR3 is CASRSDRNNEQFF. The CDR3 coding sequence is TGCGCCAGCAGGTCGGACAGGAACAATGAGCAGTTCTTC. The genes are TRBV5-1 and TRBJ2-1; TRBD1 agrees at 7 bases. Per germline, CDR1 SGHRS and CDR2 YFSETQ. The CDR3 contains 13 residues. V shed 5 bases and J 5 bases; nucleotides not matched to a gene: 4.

This clonotype was recorded at least ten times. The chain uses TRBV12-5 and TRBJ1-2; D ambiguous. Between the trimmed V and J ends, which lost 0 bases and 4 bases, there was a span of 15 bases. This CDR3 is 16 amino acids long. CDR1 and CDR2 from the germline V gene are LGHNT and FRNRAP. CDR3 sequence reads: CASGLVSGPPGYGYTF. CDR3 DNA: TGTGCTAGTGGTTTGGTTTCAGGCCCTCCCGGCTATGGCTACACCTTC.

There are many counts of this clonotype. The chain is built from TRBV20-1 and TRBJ2-3; 10 positions agree with TRBD2. The trim removed 0 bases at V and 5 bases at J, leaving 5 bases unmatched. This CDR3 spans 15 amino acids. Per germline, CDR1 DFQATT and CDR2 SNEGSKA (reference sequence). In DNA, the CDR3 is TGCAGTGCTAGAGATTATTCTAGCGGGGGAGATACGCAGTATTTT. It specifies CSARDYSSGGDTQYF.

This clonotype has at least ten counts. In nucleotides, the CDR3 is TGTGCCACCAGCAGAGATACCGGGAGCGCAGATACGCAGTATTTT. Translating gives CATSRDTGSADTQYF. The chain combines TRBV15 with TRBJ2-3, with D possibly being TRBD2 (6 bases). Trimming stripped 0 bases from V and 4 bases from J, with 11 bases between. Germline CDR1 is LNHNV and CDR2 is YYDKDF (reference sequence). The CDR3 length is 15 residues. Full variable domain (outside the CDR3, taken from reference TRBV15 and TRBJ2-3): DAMVIQNPRYQVTQFGKPVTLSCSQTLNHNVMYWYQQKSSQAPKLLFHYYDKDFNNEADTPDNFQSRRPNTSFCFLDIRSPGLGDTAMYLCATSRDTGSADTQYFGPGTRLTVL.

This clonotype was counted between two and nine times. The V gene is TRBV11-2, the J gene TRBJ2-3, with D possibly TRBD2 on 5 matching bases. Germline lookup yields CDR1 SGHAT and CDR2 FQNNGV. CDR3 length: 13 amino acids. V lost 5 bases and J lost 4, with 10 bases in between. CDR3 in DNA: TGTGCCAGCAGCCTCACTAGGGCAGATACGCAGTATTTT. This encodes CASSLTRADTQYF.

This clonotype was seen at least ten times. This CDR3 is CASSSIWGSFLPLHF. DNA of the CDR3: TGTGCCAGCAGCTCAATATGGGGTTCGTTTTTACCCCTCCACTTT. This chain uses TRBV7-2 with TRBJ1-6; D unresolved. Trimming stripped 4 bases from V and 12 bases from J, with 19 bases between. Per the germline V gene, CDR1 is SGHTA and CDR2 is FQGNSA. CDR3 length: 15 amino acids.

This clonotype has at least ten counts. The chain recombines TRBV29-1 with TRBJ2-1; no firm D call. The V and J ends lost 5 bases and 0 bases respectively, with 17 bases between them. The germline gives CDR1 SQVTM, CDR2 ANQGSEA. CDR3 size: 16 residues. Here the CDR3 reads CSVKPDDPSSYNEQFF. For the CDR3, the DNA is TGCAGCGTTAAACCAGACGATCCCAGCTCCTACAATGAGCAGTTCTTC.